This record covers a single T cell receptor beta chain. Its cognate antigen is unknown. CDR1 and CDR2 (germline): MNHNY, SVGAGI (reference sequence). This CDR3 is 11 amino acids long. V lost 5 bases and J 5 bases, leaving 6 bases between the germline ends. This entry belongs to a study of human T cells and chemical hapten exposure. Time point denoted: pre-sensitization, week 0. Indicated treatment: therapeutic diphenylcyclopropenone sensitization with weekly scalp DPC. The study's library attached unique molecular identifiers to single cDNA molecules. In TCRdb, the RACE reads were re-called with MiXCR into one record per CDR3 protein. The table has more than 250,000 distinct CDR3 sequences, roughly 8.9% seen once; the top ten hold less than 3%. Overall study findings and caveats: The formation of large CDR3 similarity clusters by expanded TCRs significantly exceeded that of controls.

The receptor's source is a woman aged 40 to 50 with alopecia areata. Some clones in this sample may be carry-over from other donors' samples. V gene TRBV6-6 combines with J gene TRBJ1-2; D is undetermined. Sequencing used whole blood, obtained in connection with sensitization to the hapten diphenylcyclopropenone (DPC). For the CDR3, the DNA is TGTGCCAGCAGTAGCCAGTATGGCTACACCTTC. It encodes CASSSQYGYTF.